This T cell receptor beta chain was recovered during a study of T cell changes during pregnancy in multiple sclerosis (dated by TCRdb to the late 2010s). About the investigation overall: Changes in the T cell repertoire over the course of pregnancy were examined in this study in women with multiple sclerosis.

With respect to this clone: Its antigen is still unknown. Base qualities are not recorded, but no much larger clone differs from it by a single base.

The CDR3 starts with the cysteine, ends with the phenylalanine, and has 15 residues. The read is trimmed to its CDR3 DNA, 45 bases read in frame from base 1. The junction shows trimming of 0 bases on V and 5 bases on J, plus 11 bases between the germline ends. CDR1 and CDR2 are read off the germline V gene (reference sequence) as MNHEY and SMNVEV. Library construction relied on the immunoSEQ multiplex PCR assay. TCRdb stores this immuneACCESS table with in-frame sequences only. Part of the clones is absent; in the studies checked, under half of the shortfall reflects unresolved V genes, and no reason is known for the rest. Counted in this sample were 65,000 to 75,000 clones; 91% of them appeared once. Approximately 1.5% of the sample goes to the ten largest clones.

The sequence was collected from a female donor with multiple sclerosis, enrolled in a pregnancy study. Recombination joined TRBV27 with TRBJ1-5; the D gene is perhaps TRBD1, from 6 matching bases. The specimen comprised peripheral blood, sampled in the second trimester of pregnancy. The sequenced DNA is TGTGCCAGCAGTTTATCCCCCTACAGGGATCAGCCCCAGCATTTT. Its protein product is CASSLSPYRDQPQHF.